This TCR beta chain appears in the sequencing data of a study of identical twins. This clonotype appeared a few times. The antigen is not known. All of the donors were Caucasians in good health. Germline V gives CDR1 MNHEY, CDR2 SVGAGI. V was pared by 4 bases and J by 5 bases, with 9 bases of the junction left unmatched. The CDR3 runs 16 residues. Study-wide findings and caveats: Clonotypes of the beta chain that were abundant in cord blood carried fewer insertions (memory repertoires showed none).

MiXCR, applied by TCRdb to the 5' RACE reads, yields one record per CDR3 protein. The sample consists of about 810,000 distinct CDR3 sequences, 12% of them appearing once. The data were also submitted as part of a second study, on yellow fever vaccine responses in identical twins.

This receptor was taken from a woman aged 18-30 years in good health. The chain has TRBV6-5 and TRBJ1-1; 11 nucleotides align to TRBD1. Sequencing input: PBMCs. This CDR3 is CASSSTLGQGVTEAFF. DNA for the CDR3: TGTGCCAGCAGTTCAACCCTGGGACAGGGGGTAACTGAAGCTTTCTTT.